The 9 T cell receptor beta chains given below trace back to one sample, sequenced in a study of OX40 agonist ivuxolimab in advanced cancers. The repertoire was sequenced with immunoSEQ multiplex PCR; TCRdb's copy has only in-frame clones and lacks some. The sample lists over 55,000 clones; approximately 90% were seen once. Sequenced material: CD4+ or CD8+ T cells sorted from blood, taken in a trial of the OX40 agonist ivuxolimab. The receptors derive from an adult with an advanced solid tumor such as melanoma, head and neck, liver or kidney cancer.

The CDR3 coding sequence is TGTGCCAGCAGTGGACGGGAGAACACTGAAGCTTTCTTT. Protein sequence: CASSGRENTEAFF. The V gene is TRBV2, the J gene TRBJ1-1; D is uncertain. The CDR3 is 13 residues long. With 4 bases removed from V and 1 base from J, the gap between germline ends came to 7 bases. Germline V gene data show CDR1 as SNHLY and CDR2 as FYNNEI.

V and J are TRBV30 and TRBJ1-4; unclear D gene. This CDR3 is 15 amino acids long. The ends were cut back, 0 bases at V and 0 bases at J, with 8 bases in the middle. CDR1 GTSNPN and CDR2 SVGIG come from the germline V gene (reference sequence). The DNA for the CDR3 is TGTGCCTGGAGTGTACCCACTACAACTAATGAAAAACTGTTTTTT. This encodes CAWSVPTTTNEKLFF. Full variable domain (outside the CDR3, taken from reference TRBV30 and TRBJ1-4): SQTIHQWPATLVQPVGSPLSLECTVEGTSNPNLYWYRQAAGRGLQLLFYSVGIGQISSEVPQNLSASRPQDRQFILSSKKLLLSDSGFYLCAWSVPTTTNEKLFFGSGTQLSVL.

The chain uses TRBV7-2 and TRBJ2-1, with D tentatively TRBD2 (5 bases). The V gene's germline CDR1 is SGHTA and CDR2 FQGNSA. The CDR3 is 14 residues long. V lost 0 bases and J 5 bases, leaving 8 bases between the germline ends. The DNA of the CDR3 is TGTGCCAGCAGCTTAGCAGGGAGCAACAATGAGCAGTTCTTC. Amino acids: CASSLAGSNNEQFF. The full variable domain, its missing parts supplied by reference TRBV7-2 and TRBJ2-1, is GAGVSQSPSNKVTEKGKDVELRCDPISGHTALYWYRQSLGQGLEFLIYFQGNSAPDKSGLPSDRFSAERTGGSVSTLTIQRTQQEDSAVYLCASSLAGSNNEQFFGPGTRLTVL.

This CDR3 reads CASSQGAGVVNEQFF. The CDR3 DNA sequence: TGCGCCAGCAGCCAAGGTGCGGGGGTTGTCAATGAGCAGTTCTTC. J is TRBJ2-1 and V is TRBV4-1, with 7 positions matching TRBD2. Germline CDR1 reads MGHRA; CDR2 reads YSYEKL. V gave up 1 base and J gave up 6 bases; unmatched junction bases: 6. The length of the CDR3 is 15 residues.

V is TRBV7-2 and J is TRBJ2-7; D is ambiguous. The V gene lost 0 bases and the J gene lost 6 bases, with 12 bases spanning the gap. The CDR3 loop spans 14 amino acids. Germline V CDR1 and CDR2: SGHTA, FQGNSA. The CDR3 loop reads CASSLASKGPEQYF. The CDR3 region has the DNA TGTGCCAGCAGCTTAGCGTCAAAAGGACCCGAGCAGTACTTC.

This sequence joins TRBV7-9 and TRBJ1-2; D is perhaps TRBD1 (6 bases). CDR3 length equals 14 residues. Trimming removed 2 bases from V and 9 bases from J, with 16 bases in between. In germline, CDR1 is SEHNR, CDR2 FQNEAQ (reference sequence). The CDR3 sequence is CASSLKAGASSYTF. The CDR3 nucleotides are TGTGCCAGCAGCTTAAAGGCAGGGGCGTCGAGCTACACCTTC.

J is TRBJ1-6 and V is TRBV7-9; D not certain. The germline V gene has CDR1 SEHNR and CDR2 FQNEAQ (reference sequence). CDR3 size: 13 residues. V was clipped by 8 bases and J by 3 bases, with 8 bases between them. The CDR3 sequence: CASGLFYNSPLHF. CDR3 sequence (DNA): TGTGCCAGCGGTCTTTTCTATAATTCACCCCTCCACTTT. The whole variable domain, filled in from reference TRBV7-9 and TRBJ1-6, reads DTGVSQNPRHKITKRGQNVTFRCDPISEHNRLYWYRQTLGQGPEFLTYFQNEAQLEKSRLLSDRFSAERPKGSFSTLEIQRTEQGDSAMYLCASGLFYNSPLHFGNGTRLTVT.

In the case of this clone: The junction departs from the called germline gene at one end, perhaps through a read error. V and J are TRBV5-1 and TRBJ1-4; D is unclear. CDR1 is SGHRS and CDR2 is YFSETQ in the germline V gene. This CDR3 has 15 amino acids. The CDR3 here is CASSSGLSANEKLFF. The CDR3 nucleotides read TGCGCCAGTAGCTCCGGCCTTTCGGCTAATGAAAAACTGTTTTTT.

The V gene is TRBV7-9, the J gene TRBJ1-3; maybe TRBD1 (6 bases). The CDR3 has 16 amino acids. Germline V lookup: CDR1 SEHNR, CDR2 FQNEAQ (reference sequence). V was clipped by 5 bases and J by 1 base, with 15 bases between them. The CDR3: CASSMPSGVSGNTIYF. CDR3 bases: TGTGCCAGCAGCATGCCCTCAGGGGTTTCTGGAAACACCATATATTTT.